The 18 T cell receptor beta chains listed next were all sequenced from one sample in a study of T cell repertoires in cytomegalovirus infection. Using its own MiXCR run on the reads, TCRdb lists one record per CDR3 protein. This sample has almost 500,000 distinct CDR3 sequences, with approximately 11% found just once. Sequencing was carried out using PBMCs. These receptors all stem from a human donor in good health (CMV status not recorded). Some clones in this sample may be carry-over from other donors' samples.

The chain recombines TRBV20-1 with TRBJ1-1; 11 bases match TRBD1. Germline CDR1 and CDR2: DFQATT and SNEGSKA (reference sequence). The V segment lost 3 bases and the J segment 10 bases; nucleotides outside the gene matches: 7. This CDR3 region has 13 residues. The CDR3 bases are TGCAGTGCTAGGCCCTGGACAGGGGGCTTAGCTTTCTTT. This codes for CSARPWTGGLAFF.

This clonotype was seen more than once but under ten times. The rearrangement links TRBV20-1 to TRBJ1-1; 12 bases fit TRBD1. The germline gives CDR1 DFQATT, CDR2 SNEGSKA (reference sequence). The CDR3 is 17 amino acids. V lost 4 bases, J lost 1 base, and 10 bases stayed unmatched. CDR3 residues: CSATGDRGLGRNTEAFF. The CDR3 nucleotides are TGCAGTGCTACTGGGGACAGGGGGCTCGGAAGGAACACTGAAGCTTTCTTT.

This clonotype appeared many times. The V gene is TRBV2, the J gene TRBJ2-1; D uncertain. Per the germline V gene, CDR1 is SNHLY and CDR2 is FYNNEI. This CDR3 spans 13 amino acids. V was cut by 4 bases and J by 2 bases, with 6 bases left in between. The CDR3 DNA reads TGTGCCAGCAGTGGTCAGACCTACAATGAGCAGTTCTTC. It specifies CASSGQTYNEQFF.

The chain uses TRBV5-5 and TRBJ2-3; D gene unclear. V was cut by 1 base and J by 2 bases, with 11 bases left in between. This CDR3 region has 15 residues. Germline V gene lookup returns CDR1 SGHKS and CDR2 YYEKEE (reference sequence). This chain's CDR3 is CASSLMAALTDTQYF. The CDR3 DNA sequence: TGTGCCAGCAGCTTGATGGCAGCCCTCACAGATACGCAGTATTTT.

This clonotype occurred many times. The chain links TRBV29-1 to TRBJ2-7; 12 positions match TRBD2. After removal of 7 bases from V and 5 bases from J, the junction contained 6 bases not matched to a gene. The CDR3 length is 13 residues. The germline V gene encodes CDR1 SQVTM and CDR2 ANQGSEA. CDR3 amino acids: CSAGLAGVNEQYF. The CDR3 DNA reads TGCAGCGCGGGACTAGCGGGTGTGAACGAGCAGTACTTC.

This clonotype has more than one count but fewer than ten. The V call is TRBV18, the J call TRBJ2-1; D is unresolved. CDR1 and CDR2 from the germline V gene are KGHSH and LQKENI. V lost 6 bases and J lost 8, with 14 bases in between. This CDR3 comprises 13 residues. CDR3 loop: CASSTSRMDEQFF. The CDR3 DNA sequence: TGTGCCAGCTCTACCTCGAGAATGGATGAGCAGTTCTTC.

This clonotype was recorded many times. V is TRBV28 and J is TRBJ1-1; D is uncertain. The CDR3 consists of 13 residues. V was pared by 7 bases and J by 8 bases, with 17 bases between. Germline V CDR1 and CDR2: MDHEN, SYDVKM. CDR3 coding DNA: TGTGCCAGCATCCGGGCGGGCAACCGAGAAGCTTTCTTT. Its protein product is CASIRAGNREAFF.

This clonotype has a count of ten or more. This rearrangement joins TRBV23-1 to TRBJ2-5, with no clear D. TRBV23-1 has ORF status, its function being uncertain. V dropped 8 bases and J dropped 2 bases, with 18 bases sitting between them. The CDR3 is made up of 15 amino acids. CDR3 in DNA: TGCGCCAGCCGGGCACAGTGGCCCTCTCAAGAGACCCAGTACTTC. Translating gives CASRAQWPSQETQYF.

This clonotype appeared many times. V gene TRBV5-1 combines with J gene TRBJ2-3; D may be TRBD1 (7 bases). This CDR3 has 15 amino acids. Germline values: CDR1 SGHRS, CDR2 YFSETQ. Trimming took off 1 base at V and 5 bases at J, with 14 bases between the two ends. In DNA form, the CDR3 reads TGCGCCAGCAGCTTGTACGGAGGGGGCCAAGATACGCAGTATTTT. It translates to CASSLYGGGQDTQYF.

This clonotype has at least ten counts. The chain uses TRBV30 and TRBJ2-3, with D hard to call. Trimming removed 0 bases at V and 3 bases at J, with 1 base between. This CDR3 has 11 residues. Germline V gene lookup returns CDR1 GTSNPN and CDR2 SVGIG (reference sequence). DNA of the CDR3: TGTGCCTGGAGTGTAACAGATACGCAGTATTTT. The encoded protein is CAWSVTDTQYF. The entire variable domain, with the rest obtained from reference TRBV30 and TRBJ2-3, is as follows: SQTIHQWPATLVQPVGSPLSLECTVEGTSNPNLYWYRQAAGRGLQLLFYSVGIGQISSEVPQNLSASRPQDRQFILSSKKLLLSDSGFYLCAWSVTDTQYFGPGTRLTVL.

The sample holds many counts of this clonotype. V gene TRBV25-1 combines with J gene TRBJ2-7; 9 nucleotides line up with TRBD1. CDR3 length: 13 residues. Germline V gene lookup returns CDR1 MGHDK and CDR2 SYGVNS. J lost 3 bases, V lost 6 bases, and 3 bases had no gene match. CDR3 sequence (DNA): TGTGCCAGCAGCGGACAGGGGTACTACGAGCAGTACTTC. This encodes CASSGQGYYEQYF.

This clonotype was recorded at least ten times. This sequence joins TRBV19 and TRBJ1-1; no definite D call. This CDR3 has 18 residues. Trimming removed 3 bases at V and 6 bases at J, with 26 bases between. Germline assignment: CDR1 LNHDA and CDR2 SQIVND (reference sequence). CDR3 in amino acids: CASSIFSRVPPLGPEAFF. CDR3 sequence (DNA): TGTGCCAGTAGTATTTTTTCGCGGGTTCCTCCCCTTGGACCTGAAGCTTTCTTT.

This clonotype showed up many times. The V call is TRBV4-2, the J call TRBJ2-5; 7 positions match TRBD1. The CDR3 loop spans 16 amino acids. Germline V lookup: CDR1 LGHNA, CDR2 YNFKEQ. The junction had 11 bases not matched to a gene; V was cut back by 4 bases and J by 3 bases. The CDR3 DNA follows: TGTGCCAGCAGCCGATTCGCCGGGACAGAAGAAGAGACCCAGTACTTC. It codes for CASSRFAGTEEETQYF.

This clonotype was counted only a few times. The rearrangement uses TRBV20-1 and TRBJ2-1, with a possible D match to TRBD1 (6 bases). Germline CDR1 reads DFQATT; CDR2 reads SNEGSKA (reference sequence). Trimming removed 2 bases from V and 1 base from J, with 9 bases in between. This CDR3 is 14 amino acids long. CDR3 loop: CSARSQGSYNEQFF. The CDR3 nucleotides are TGCAGTGCTAGATCCCAGGGGTCCTACAATGAGCAGTTCTTC.

This clonotype was detected once. The rearrangement joins TRBV5-4 to TRBJ2-3; D may be TRBD2 (5 bases). This CDR3 comprises 16 residues. Looked up from germline, CDR1 is SGHNT and CDR2 is YYREEE (reference sequence). V lost 2 bases, J lost 5 bases, and 18 bases lay in between. CDR3 nucleotide sequence: TGTGCCAGCAGCTTTCCGGGGTCATATAATAGAGATACGCAGTATTTT. Translation gives CASSFPGSYNRDTQYF.

The sample holds many counts of this clonotype. V gene TRBV7-3 combines with J gene TRBJ2-3; 12 positions agree with TRBD2. Germline V gene sequence: CDR1 SGHTA, CDR2 FQGTGA. V lost 3 bases to trimming and J lost 5 bases; unmatched junction nucleotides: 3. This CDR3 contains 15 residues. The CDR3, as DNA: TGTGCCAGCAGCTTGTCTAGCGGGGGGGGAGATACGCAGTATTTT. Its translation: CASSLSSGGGDTQYF.

The V gene is TRBV19, the J gene TRBJ1-3, with unresolved D. Trimming removed 4 bases from V and 8 bases from J, with 12 bases in between. The germline V gene encodes CDR1 LNHDA and CDR2 SQIVND (reference sequence). The CDR3 loop spans 13 amino acids. CDR3 coding DNA: TGTGCCAGTAGTACTTCTCCGTGGGACACCATATATTTT. As protein: CASSTSPWDTIYF. The full variable domain, completed using reference TRBV19 and TRBJ1-3, is DGGITQSPKYLFRKEGQNVTLSCEQNLNHDAMYWYRQDPGQGLRLIYYSQIVNDFQKGDIAEGYSVSREKKESFPLTVTSAQKNPTAFYLCASSTSPWDTIYFGEGSWLTVV.

There are a few counts of this clonotype. V is TRBV6-5 and J is TRBJ1-1; possibly TRBD1 for D (5 bases). The CDR3 extends over 14 amino acids. Germline values: CDR1 MNHEY, CDR2 SVGAGI. V was cut by 2 bases and J by 4 bases, with 11 bases left in between. The CDR3 loop reads CASSYLGGSTEAFF. CDR3 nucleotide sequence: TGTGCCAGCAGTTACCTCGGGGGTAGCACTGAAGCTTTCTTT.